This TCR beta chain was sequenced for a study of PD-L1 blockade in urothelial cancer. On the study more broadly: Patients' atezolizumab regimen, 1,200 mg intravenously every 3 weeks, began around 2014.

CDR3 length equals 13 residues. V lost 4 bases and J lost 10, with 13 bases in between. Germline V gives CDR1 MNHNS, CDR2 SASEGT. Time point: pretreatment peripheral blood. The study collected 1 to 8 samples per patient, pretreatment and on-treatment. Using immunoSEQ multiplex PCR, the repertoire was profiled, and TCRdb retains in-frame clones only, with some absent. Of some 43,000 clones listed, approximately 80% are singletons. The sequence derives from a man in his sixties with urothelial cancer. The J gene is TRBJ1-4, the V gene TRBV6-1, with a weak D call TRBD1 (5 bases). Sequences were derived from PBMCs, sampled around atezolizumab (anti-PD-L1) treatment. The CDR3 sequence is CASSGQGGVKLFF. Written as DNA, the CDR3 is TGTGCCAGCAGTGGGCAGGGAGGGGTAAAACTGTTTTTT.